This note documents a single T cell receptor beta chain sequence. These data belong to a study of a mutant IDH1 vaccine in newly diagnosed glioma. Turning to the study itself: Before enrollment, patients got radiotherapy alone, temozolomide alone, or mostly the combination.

The method was immunoSEQ multiplex PCR; TCRdb's version includes in-frame clones alone and lacks a portion of them. The data hold under 65,000 clones, with over 65% observed a single time. Noted time point: baseline, week 1 (first vaccination visit). Documented treatment: pre-vaccination baseline after standard-of-care therapy. The CDR3 loop spans 18 amino acids. Per the germline V gene, CDR1 is MDHEN and CDR2 is SYDVKM. Trimming left V 7 bases short and J 0 bases short, with 24 bases between. The sequenced sample was PBMCs, obtained from a glioma patient treated with radiotherapy, temozolomide or both. The J gene is TRBJ1-2, the V gene TRBV28; D call uncertain. The receptor comes from a woman aged 40 to 50 with glioma. CDR3 sequence: CASMSLVGQELTNYGYTF. The CDR3 nucleotides are TGTGCCAGCATGTCCTTAGTGGGTCAGGAGCTTACTAACTATGGCTACACCTTC.